These T cell receptor beta chains were read from a single sample in a study of blood T cell repertoires in COVID-19. This table comes from immunoSEQ multiplex PCR, and its TCRdb copy is limited to in-frame clones, with some not included. This table holds some 150,000 clones, under 90% found once. Sequenced material: peripheral blood. Receptors were obtained from a man aged 55 to 70 with acute or convalescent COVID-19. CDR3s include the opening cysteine and the closing phenylalanine or tryptophan. Fields, in order: J gene, D gene, V gene, clone size, CDR3 protein, CDR3 DNA. A D gene is named only where the DNA matches it firmly. For some rows the clone size is stated as once, few or many, or as a class when expanded; others skip it.

TRBJ2-1 - TRBV27 - CASKRGPMGGALNEQFF TGTGCCAGCAAGCGAGGCCCAATGGGTGGGGCGCTCAATGAGCAGTTCTTC
TRBJ1-6 - TRBV11-2 - CASSPRTANSPLHF TGTGCCAGCAGCCCCCGGACAGCTAATTCACCCCTCCACTTT
TRBJ1-5 TRBD1 TRBV28 - CASSPHRDRVRQPQHF TGTGCCAGCAGTCCGCACCGGGACAGGGTTCGGCAGCCCCAGCATTTT
TRBJ2-1 - TRBV11-3 - CASSLASAAEQFF TGTGCCAGCAGCTTAGCTAGCGCGGCTGAGCAGTTCTTC
TRBJ2-3 TRBD2 TRBV10-2 few CASSARLILAGSTDTQYF TGCGCCAGCAGTGCACGCCTAATCCTAGCGGGAAGCACAGATACGCAGTATTTT
TRBJ2-3 - TRBV7-7 few CASSLRPGTTDTQYF TGTGCCAGCAGCTTACGTCCAGGAACCACAGATACGCAGTATTTT
TRBJ2-5 - TRBV7-2 - CASSLAWGAGETQYF TGTGCCAGCAGCTTAGCTTGGGGCGCGGGGGAGACCCAGTACTTC
TRBJ1-2 TRBD1 TRBV19 once CASNPQGDYGYTF TGTGCCAGTAATCCTCAGGGGGACTATGGCTACACCTTC
TRBJ1-3 - TRBV21-1 - CASSKVDRASTIYF TGTGCCAGCAGCAAAGTTGACAGGGCTAGCACCATATATTTT
TRBJ2-7 TRBD1 TRBV6-2/TRBV6-3 - CASSYSASRTGPAGEQYF TGTGCCAGCAGTTACTCGGCTTCCCGGACAGGGCCGGCTGGGGAGCAGTACTTC
TRBJ2-2 - TRBV5-1 - CASSFRDTGELFF TGCGCCAGCAGCTTCCGAGACACCGGGGAGCTGTTTTTT
TRBJ2-5 TRBD2 TRBV9 - CASSVGTIPQQETQYF TGTGCCAGCAGCGTTGGGACTATTCCGCAACAAGAGACCCAGTACTTC
TRBJ1-3 - TRBV30 few CAWKAGNSGNTIYF TGTGCCTGGAAGGCAGGGAACTCTGGAAACACCATATATTTT
TRBJ1-4 - TRBV7-2 - CASSLRGNSNEKLFF TGTGCCAGCAGCCTTAGGGGAAACAGTAATGAAAAACTGTTTTTT
TRBJ1-5 - TRBV19 - CASQPFYRTSNQPQHF TGTGCCAGTCAACCCTTCTACAGGACGAGCAATCAGCCCCAGCATTTT
TRBJ2-1 TRBD2 TRBV5-8 - CATGFSGTNNEQFF TGTGCCACCGGTTTTAGCGGGACTAACAATGAGCAGTTCTTC
TRBJ1-5 TRBD1 TRBV19 - CASIGTGVSQPQHF TGTGCCAGTATTGGGACAGGGGTGAGTCAGCCCCAGCATTTT
TRBJ2-7 TRBD1 TRBV20-1 - CSASLGGRGVQYF TGCAGTGCTAGTCTAGGGGGCAGGGGCGTGCAGTACTTC
TRBJ2-5 TRBD2 TRBV4-3 - CASSQDDSERGVETQYF TGCGCCAGCAGCCAAGATGATTCGGAGCGGGGGGTAGAGACCCAGTACTTC
TRBJ2-1 - TRBV3-1/TRBV3-2 - CASSQEGVKQFF TGTGCCAGCAGCCAAGAAGGGGTGAAGCAGTTCTTC
TRBJ2-3 TRBD1 TRBV4-1 few CASSQSGQGFTDTQYF TGCGCCAGCAGCCAGTCTGGACAGGGGTTCACAGATACGCAGTATTTT
TRBJ1-1 - TRBV5-1 - CASHLGGTGEAFF TGCGCCAGCCACCTTGGTGGTACAGGTGAAGCTTTCTTT
TRBJ2-3 TRBD1 TRBV5-1 - CASRKSGTGTDTQYF TGCGCCAGCAGAAAATCCGGGACAGGCACAGATACGCAGTATTTT
TRBJ1-2 TRBD1 TRBV28 few CATSDRGPYGYTF TGTGCCACCTCAGACAGGGGCCCGTATGGCTACACCTTC
TRBJ1-5 TRBD1 TRBV7-3 - CASSLIGTGRRPQHF TGTGCCAGCAGCTTAATAGGGACAGGGAGGCGGCCCCAGCATTTT
TRBJ2-3 - TRBV19 - CASQDTPGPDTQYF TGTGCCAGTCAAGACACCCCAGGGCCAGATACGCAGTATTTT
TRBJ1-1 TRBD1 TRBV6-5 - CASSYNRGRHTEAFF TGTGCCAGCAGTTACAACAGGGGAAGGCACACTGAAGCTTTCTTT
TRBJ2-6 - TRBV3-1/TRBV3-2 - CASSQDGAGANVLTF TGTGCCAGCAGCCAAGACGGGGCTGGGGCCAACGTCCTGACTTTC
TRBJ1-6 - TRBV18 - CASSPRQTNSPLHF TGTGCCAGCTCACCCCGACAGACTAATTCACCCCTCCACTTT
TRBJ2-2 TRBD2 TRBV29-1 - CSARILASNTGELFF TGCAGCGCCCGAATACTAGCGTCGAACACCGGGGAGCTGTTTTTT
TRBJ1-3 - TRBV5-4 - CASSLQGANSGNTIYF TGTGCCAGCAGCTTACAGGGAGCGAACTCTGGAAACACCATATATTTT
TRBJ2-7 TRBD1 TRBV5-1 - CASSVGGQGPYEQYF TGCGCCAGCAGCGTGGGGGGACAGGGCCCCTACGAGCAGTACTTC
TRBJ1-2 TRBD1 TRBV3-1/TRBV3-2 - CASSQGGRGLNYGYTF TGTGCCAGCAGCCAAGGGGGCAGGGGGCTAAACTATGGCTACACCTTC
TRBJ2-1 TRBD2 TRBV7-9 once CASSFRTSGGDNEQFF TGTGCCAGCAGCTTTAGGACTAGCGGGGGTGACAATGAGCAGTTCTTC
TRBJ2-7 TRBD1 TRBV11-3 once CASSTGTGGSEQYF TGTGCCAGCAGCACCGGGACAGGGGGCTCCGAGCAGTACTTC
TRBJ1-1 - TRBV27 - CASSAKTRTEAFF TGTGCCAGCAGTGCAAAGACTAGAACGGAAGCTTTCTTT
TRBJ1-3 TRBD1 TRBV2 - CASSRTGKMDAIYF TGTGCCAGCAGCCGGACAGGGAAGATGGACGCCATATATTTT
TRBJ2-7 TRBD1 TRBV6-5 - CASSYGRTGKRRQYF TGTGCCAGCAGTTACGGTCGGACAGGAAAACGTAGGCAGTACTTC
TRBJ1-5 - TRBV6-5 - CASRGGGNQPQHF TGTGCCAGCAGAGGGGGGGGGAATCAGCCCCAGCATTTT
TRBJ2-5 TRBD2 TRBV5-5 - CASSLVPGLAGVETQYF TGTGCCAGCAGCTTGGTACCCGGACTAGCGGGAGTGGAGACCCAGTACTTC
TRBJ2-2 TRBD1 TRBV7-3 - CASSPTGGYLTGELFF TGTGCCAGCAGCCCAACAGGGGGTTACTTAACCGGGGAGCTGTTTTTT
TRBJ2-3 - TRBV4-3 - CASSQDVSGRTDTQYF TGCGCCAGCAGCCAAGATGTTAGTGGGCGCACAGATACGCAGTATTTT
TRBJ1-2 - TRBV3-1/TRBV3-2 - CASSQDVFDYGYTF TGTGCCAGCAGCCAAGATGTTTTCGACTATGGCTACACCTTC
TRBJ2-5 - TRBV11-2 - CASSLYGSLQETQYF TGTGCCAGCAGCTTATACGGGAGCCTCCAAGAGACCCAGTACTTC
TRBJ1-5 - TRBV2 few CASSGDKAPHF TGTGCCAGCAGTGGGGACAAGGCGCCGCATTTT
TRBJ2-2 - TRBV5-4 - CASSVPGQNTGELFF TGTGCCAGCAGTGTCCCGGGACAGAACACCGGGGAGCTGTTTTTT